The clone carrying this TCR beta chain was picked up a small number of times. Its cognate antigen is unknown. This specimen belongs to a study of Graves' ophthalmopathy and Graves' hyperthyroidism. Germline V gene sequence: CDR1 LNHDA, CDR2 SQIVND (reference sequence). CDR3 length: 14 amino acids. V gave up 5 bases and J gave up 4 bases; unmatched junction bases: 5. The study, taken as a whole, reports: Blood also contained most of the expanded thyroid clonotypes above 0.001 frequency.

Scientists amplified the TCR beta CDR3 regions from RNA transcripts. Following a first-round RT-PCR that used HTBI primers, a second-round multiplex PCR was carried out. TCRdb reanalysed the multiplex PCR reads using MiXCR and keeps one entry per CDR3 protein. The sample has 360,000 or so distinct CDR3 sequences; approximately 20% are singletons. Sequencing was carried out using peripheral blood. The sequence derives from a woman younger than 30 with Graves' ophthalmopathy. The chain combines TRBV19 with TRBJ1-1, with 9 bases aligning to TRBD1. The CDR3: CASSDDRGATEAFF. The DNA of the CDR3 is TGTGCCAGTAGTGACGACAGGGGGGCCACTGAAGCTTTCTTT. Full variable domain (outside the CDR3, taken from reference TRBV19 and TRBJ1-1): DGGITQSPKYLFRKEGQNVTLSCEQNLNHDAMYWYRQDPGQGLRLIYYSQIVNDFQKGDIAEGYSVSREKKESFPLTVTSAQKNPTAFYLCASSDDRGATEAFFGQGTRLTVV.